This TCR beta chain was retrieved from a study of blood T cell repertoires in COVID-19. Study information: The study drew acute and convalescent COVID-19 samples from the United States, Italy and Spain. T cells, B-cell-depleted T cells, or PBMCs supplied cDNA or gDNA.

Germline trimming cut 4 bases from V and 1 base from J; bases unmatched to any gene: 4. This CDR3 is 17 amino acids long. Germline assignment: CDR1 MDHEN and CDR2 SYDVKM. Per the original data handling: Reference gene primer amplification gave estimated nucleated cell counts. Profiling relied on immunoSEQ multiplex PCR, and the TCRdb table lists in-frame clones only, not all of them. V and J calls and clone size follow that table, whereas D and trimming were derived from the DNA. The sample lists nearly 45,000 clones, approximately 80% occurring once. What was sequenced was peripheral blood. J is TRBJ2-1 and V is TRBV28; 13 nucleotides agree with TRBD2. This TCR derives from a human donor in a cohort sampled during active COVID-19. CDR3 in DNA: TGTGCCAGCAGTTCTCCGGGACTAGCGGGGTCCTACAATGAGCAGTTCTTC. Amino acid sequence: CASSSPGLAGSYNEQFF.